The 3 T cell receptor beta chains reported below all come from one sample, sequenced in a study of blood T cell repertoires in COVID-19. Sequencing used immunoSEQ multiplex PCR; TCRdb keeps in-frame clones, though not all of them. The sample contains 220,000 or so clones, more than 80% of which appear only once. The sample taken for sequencing was PBMCs or T cells enriched from blood (not recorded which). The receptors come from a man over 45 who had been exposed to COVID-19.

The chain is built from TRBV5-6 and TRBJ1-5; 7 nucleotides line up with TRBD1. The CDR3 is 14 residues long. V was clipped by 1 base and J by 9 bases; unmatched bases: 7. The germline V gene encodes CDR1 SGHDT and CDR2 YYEEEE. CDR3: CASSLRDSLRPQHF. In nucleotides, the CDR3 is TGTGCCAGCAGCTTGAGGGACAGCCTGAGGCCCCAGCATTTT.

Remarks on this clone: Other nucleotide sequences in the sample specify the same CDR3. This chain links TRBV5-1 with TRBJ1-2; 7 bases are a match to TRBD1. V shed 0 bases, J shed 4 bases, and the junction held 3 bases outside the gene matches. CDR1 is SGHRS and CDR2 is YFSETQ in the germline V gene. The CDR3 extends over 14 amino acids. For the CDR3, the DNA is TGCGCCAGCAGCTTGGGACAGGGTGCCTATGGCTACACCTTC. Its protein product is CASSLGQGAYGYTF. Together with reference TRBV5-1 and TRBJ1-2, the CDR3 gives the full variable domain: KAGVTQTPRYLIKTRGQQVTLSCSPISGHRSVSWYQQTPGQGLQFLFEYFSETQRNKGNFPGRFSGRQFSNSRSEMNVSTLELGDSALYLCASSLGQGAYGYTFGSGTRLTVV.

V gene TRBV28 combines with J gene TRBJ1-2; D unresolved. The CDR3 sequence is 14 residues long. Germline V gene data show CDR1 as MDHEN and CDR2 as SYDVKM. Trimming pared 2 bases from V and 2 bases from J, leaving 9 bases between. The CDR3, as DNA: TGTGCCAGCAGTTTACTCACAAGAAACTATGGCTACACCTTC. Its protein product is CASSLLTRNYGYTF.